Only a few counts were recorded for the clone carrying this T cell receptor (beta chain). Its antigen is currently unknown. This sample was taken from a study of identical twins. The study, taken as a whole, reports: Findings came from cross-sectional statistics, without long-term follow-up of donors. Invariant cells of the MAIT and iNKT types might have partly distorted the zero-insertion analyses. Alpha sequences that were out-of-frame and twin-shared showed an excess of low generation probability.

Template switching added a universal primer site; cDNA carried unique molecular identifiers. TCRdb itself ran the 5' RACE reads through MiXCR, one entry per CDR3 protein. This sample carries roughly 470,000 distinct CDR3 sequences, roughly an eighth of them seen once, and the ten largest clones take more than 0.8%. This sample was shared with a second study, whose subject was yellow fever vaccine responses in identical twins.

The TCR comes from a woman younger than 35 in good health. Input material: CD4+ T cells sorted from blood.

The CDR3 nucleotides are TGTGCCAGCAGTTACCAGGGGGCCGGAGATACGCAGTATTTT. Translating gives CASSYQGAGDTQYF. This chain uses TRBV6-5 with TRBJ2-3; 8 bases match TRBD1. From germline, CDR1 is MNHEY and CDR2 SVGAGI. CDR3 length equals 14 residues. The ends lost 2 bases at V and 5 bases at J; junction bases unmatched: 3.